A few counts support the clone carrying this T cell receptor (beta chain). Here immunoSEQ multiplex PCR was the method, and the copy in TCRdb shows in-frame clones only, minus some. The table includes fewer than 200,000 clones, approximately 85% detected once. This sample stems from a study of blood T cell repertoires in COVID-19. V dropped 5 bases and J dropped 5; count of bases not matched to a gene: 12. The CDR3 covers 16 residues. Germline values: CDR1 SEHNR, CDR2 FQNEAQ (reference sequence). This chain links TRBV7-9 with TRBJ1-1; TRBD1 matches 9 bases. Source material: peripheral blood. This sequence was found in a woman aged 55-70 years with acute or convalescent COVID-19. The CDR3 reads CASSPWTGVGKTEAFF. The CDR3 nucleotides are TGTGCCAGCAGCCCCTGGACAGGGGTAGGGAAGACTGAAGCTTTCTTT.